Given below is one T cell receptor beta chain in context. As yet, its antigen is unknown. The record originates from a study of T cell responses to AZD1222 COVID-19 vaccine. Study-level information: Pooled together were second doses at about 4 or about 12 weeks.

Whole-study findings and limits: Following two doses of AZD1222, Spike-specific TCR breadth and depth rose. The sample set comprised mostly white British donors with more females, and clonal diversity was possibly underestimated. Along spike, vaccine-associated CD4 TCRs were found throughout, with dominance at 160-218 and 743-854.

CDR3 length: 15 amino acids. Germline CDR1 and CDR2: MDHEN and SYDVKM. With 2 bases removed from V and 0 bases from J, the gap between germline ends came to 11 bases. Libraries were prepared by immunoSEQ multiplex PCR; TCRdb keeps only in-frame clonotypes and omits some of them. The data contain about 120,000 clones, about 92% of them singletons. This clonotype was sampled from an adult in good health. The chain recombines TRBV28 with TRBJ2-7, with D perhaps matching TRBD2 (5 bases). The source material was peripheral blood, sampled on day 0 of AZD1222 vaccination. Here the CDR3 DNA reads TGTGCCAGCAGTTTAATGCGGGTCAGCTCCTACGAGCAGTACTTC. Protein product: CASSLMRVSSYEQYF.